The 21 T cell receptor beta chains listed next were all sequenced from one sample in a study of T-cell reconstitution after alpha-beta-depleted transplantation in children. Library preparation (for TCRbeta) was performed with unique molecular identifiers. MiXCR, run by TCRdb on the PCR reads, gives a single entry per CDR3 protein. The sample yields some 250,000 distinct CDR3 sequences, approximately 12% seen once. Source: PBMCs from the stem cell graft donor, taken from the stem cell graft. These TCRs come from a human donor who donated a stem cell graft to a child with acute lymphoblastic leukemia.

This clonotype was found many times. V and J are TRBV3-1 and TRBJ2-1; the D gene is possibly TRBD2 (5 bases). CDR1 LGHDT and CDR2 YNNKEL come from the germline V gene (reference sequence). The CDR3 runs to 17 residues. V lost 0 bases and J lost 0, with 12 bases in between. CDR3 coding DNA: TGTGCCAGCAGCCAAGATCGGGGTCTTAGCTCCTACAATGAGCAGTTCTTC. Translated: CASSQDRGLSSYNEQFF.

On this clonotype: This could be a read error, since a much larger clone is one nucleotide away. The gene calls are TRBV6-2 or TRBV6-3 and TRBJ2-6, with 8 bases aligning to TRBD2. The CDR3 has 18 residues. CDR1 MNHEY and CDR2 SVGEGT come from the germline V gene. The CDR3 here is CASIGVSEAGRGANGLTF. The CDR3 DNA reads TGTGCCAGCATCGGTGTGTCCGAGGCCGGGAGGGGGGCCAACGGCCTGACTTTC.

This clonotype was detected ten times or more. The V gene is TRBV20-1, the J gene TRBJ2-7; 8 bases are shared with TRBD1. Germline assignment: CDR1 DFQATT and CDR2 SNEGSKA (reference sequence). This CDR3 has 13 residues. J gave up 6 bases and V 3 bases, and 7 bases lay outside the gene matches. DNA of the CDR3: TGCAGTGCTAGGGACAGGGAGGTTCGCGAGCAGTACTTC. Translating gives CSARDREVREQYF.

This clonotype was seen at least ten times. V gene TRBV29-1 combines with J gene TRBJ1-1; D remains ambiguous. Germline CDR1 reads SQVTM; CDR2 reads ANQGSEA. V shed 5 bases and J shed 0 bases, with 7 bases lying between them. CDR3 length equals 12 residues. CDR3 coding DNA: TGCAGCGTTACCCTTCTGAACACTGAAGCTTTCTTT. It specifies CSVTLLNTEAFF.

This clonotype was seen many times. The chain links TRBV7-2 to TRBJ1-2; D possibly corresponds to TRBD1 (6 bases). The length of the CDR3 is 13 residues. Trimming removed 6 bases from V and 4 bases from J, with 12 bases in between. Germline V lookup: CDR1 SGHTA, CDR2 FQGNSA. DNA for the CDR3: TGTGCCAGCAGACCAGGGGTTTCCTATGGCTACACCTTC. Translated, it gives CASRPGVSYGYTF. The full variable domain, completed using reference TRBV7-2 and TRBJ1-2, is GAGVSQSPSNKVTEKGKDVELRCDPISGHTALYWYRQSLGQGLEFLIYFQGNSAPDKSGLPSDRFSAERTGGSVSTLTIQRTQQEDSAVYLCASRPGVSYGYTFGSGTRLTVV.

This clonotype was counted at least ten times. The V and J genes are TRBV12-3 or TRBV12-4 and TRBJ2-1; a possible D gene is TRBD2 (6 bases). This CDR3 region has 15 residues. The germline V and J ends were trimmed by 5 bases and 5 bases, with 16 bases remaining between them. Written as DNA, the CDR3 is TGTGCCAGCAGTCTAAAAGGAGGGTCCCACAATGAGCAGTTCTTC. Its protein product is CASSLKGGSHNEQFF.

The V call is TRBV5-4, the J call TRBJ1-1; tentative D call: TRBD1 (5 bases). The ends were cut back, 4 bases at V and 4 bases at J, with 17 bases in the middle. This CDR3 comprises 15 residues. Germline loops: CDR1 SGHNT, CDR2 YYREEE (reference sequence). The CDR3: CASSPEEGWATEAFF. The CDR3 DNA reads as TGTGCCAGCAGCCCGGAAGAGGGGTGGGCCACTGAAGCTTTCTTT.

This clonotype was counted many times. The chain uses TRBV5-1 and TRBJ2-7; D possibly matches TRBD1 or TRBD2 (5 bases each). CDR1 is SGHRS, CDR2 YFSETQ, per germline. The CDR3 loop spans 14 amino acids. V was shortened by 4 bases and J by 4 bases, with 15 bases between the two germline ends. CDR3 DNA sequence: TGCGCCAGCAGCAAAGGGGACGGCTTATACGAGCAGTACTTC. It encodes CASSKGDGLYEQYF.

This clonotype appeared many times. V gene TRBV20-1 combines with J gene TRBJ1-1; 7 bases agree with TRBD1. Per the germline V gene, CDR1 is DFQATT and CDR2 is SNEGSKA (reference sequence). This CDR3 is 12 amino acids long. V was pared by 5 bases and J by 6 bases, with 6 bases of the junction left unmatched. CDR3 sequence reads: CSAPRDRPEAFF. Here the CDR3 DNA reads TGCAGTGCTCCTAGGGACAGACCTGAAGCTTTCTTT.

This clonotype has at least ten counts. The chain combines TRBV11-2 with TRBJ2-2, with TRBD1 matching 7 bases. CDR3 length: 12 amino acids. Germline V gene sequence: CDR1 SGHAT, CDR2 FQNNGV. V lost 7 bases to trimming and J lost 10 bases; unmatched junction nucleotides: 6. The CDR3 sequence: CASKGGPEELFF. CDR3 nucleotide sequence: TGTGCCAGCAAAGGGGGCCCCGAGGAGCTGTTTTTT.

There are many counts of this clonotype. The genes are TRBV5-6 and TRBJ1-4; the D gene is possibly TRBD1 (6 bases). V dropped 5 bases and J dropped 8 bases, with 13 bases sitting between them. Per germline, CDR1 SGHDT and CDR2 YYEEEE. The CDR3 covers 13 residues. The CDR3 nucleotides are TGTGCCAGCAGTTCCTGGACAGAAGAAAAACTGTTTTTT. Encoded protein: CASSSWTEEKLFF.

This clonotype was detected ten times or more. This chain links TRBV7-9 with TRBJ1-2, with D hard to call. Germline loops: CDR1 SEHNR, CDR2 FQNEAQ (reference sequence). V was shortened by 2 bases and J by 7 bases, with 14 bases between the two germline ends. CDR3 length equals 14 residues. The CDR3 DNA reads as TGTGCCAGCAGCTTAAACATCCTGGGGAGTGGCTACACCTTC. Translated, it gives CASSLNILGSGYTF.

With regard to this clonotype: One junction end disagrees with the germline gene, perhaps due to a read error. This CDR3 reads CAISLGQDYEQYF. CDR3 coding DNA: TGTGCCATCAGTTTAGGACAGGACTACGAGCAGTACTTC. The V call is TRBV27, the J call TRBJ2-7; TRBD1 agrees at 7 bases. Germline CDR1 MNHEY, CDR2 SMNVEV (reference sequence). The CDR3 is made up of 13 amino acids.

The chain carries TRBV4-3 and TRBJ2-3, with 12 bases fitting TRBD2. CDR3 length equals 17 residues. CDR1 and CDR2 (germline): LGHNA, YSLEER. J lost 2 bases, V lost 0 bases, and 3 bases had no gene match. The CDR3, as DNA: TGCGCCAGCAGCCAAGAACGGACTAGCGGGACCACAGATACGCAGTATTTT. Its protein is CASSQERTSGTTDTQYF.

In its sample, this clonotype was seen many times. The chain joins TRBV6-2 or TRBV6-3 to TRBJ1-4, with a tentative D call TRBD1 (5 bases). Trimming removed 2 bases at V and 0 bases at J, with 10 bases between. Germline-derived CDR1 and CDR2 are MNHEY and SVGEGT. This CDR3 contains 16 residues. The chain's CDR3 is CASSYDSRATNEKLFF. The DNA for the CDR3 is TGTGCCAGCAGTTACGACAGCCGTGCAACTAATGAAAAACTGTTTTTT.

This clonotype has ten or more counts. The chain carries TRBV6-5 and TRBJ1-5; the D is unclear. The CDR3 runs 15 residues. In germline, CDR1 is MNHEY, CDR2 SVGAGI. Trimming removed 2 bases from V and 3 bases from J, with 11 bases in between. CDR3 loop: CASSYGSGVNQPQHF. The CDR3 DNA reads as TGTGCCAGCAGTTACGGCAGTGGGGTCAATCAGCCCCAGCATTTT.

This clonotype has ten or more counts. The chain combines TRBV29-1 with TRBJ2-3; D not resolved. The germline V gene has CDR1 SQVTM and CDR2 ANQGSEA. V lost 7 bases and J lost 1, with 12 bases in between. This CDR3 contains 13 residues. CDR3 residues: CSAAREGTDTQYF. The CDR3 coding sequence is TGCAGCGCTGCTAGAGAGGGCACAGATACGCAGTATTTT.

At least ten counts were recorded for this clonotype. The V call is TRBV5-1, the J call TRBJ2-7; D is uncertain. Germline values: CDR1 SGHRS, CDR2 YFSETQ. The CDR3 covers 14 residues. V was pared by 0 bases and J by 2 bases, with 9 bases between. The CDR3 loop reads CASSLGQRTYEQYF. The CDR3 DNA is TGCGCCAGCAGCTTGGGTCAACGTACCTACGAGCAGTACTTC.

This clonotype has a count of ten or more. The V gene is TRBV28, the J gene TRBJ2-1, with TRBD2 matching over 9 bases. This CDR3 is 14 amino acids long. With 3 bases clipped from V and 12 bases from J, the junction kept 9 bases outside the gene matches. Germline values: CDR1 MDHEN, CDR2 SYDVKM. The CDR3 coding sequence is TGTGCCAGCAGTTTTATCGGCGGGAGGGCGGGGCAGTTCTTC. It yields the protein CASSFIGGRAGQFF.

This clonotype was detected ten times or more. The gene calls are TRBV7-9 and TRBJ2-4; 7 bases are a match to TRBD2. The V and J ends lost 5 bases and 13 bases, in that order; junction bases with no gene match: 17. CDR1 SEHNR and CDR2 FQNEAQ come from the germline V gene (reference sequence). The length of the CDR3 is 15 residues. The CDR3 here is CASSLGLGGGLAQYF. The CDR3 DNA follows: TGTGCCAGCAGCCTTGGACTAGGCGGCGGTCTAGCCCAGTACTTC.

This clonotype was detected only once. V gene TRBV9 combines with J gene TRBJ2-3; TRBD2 matches 9 bases. Germline assignment: CDR1 SGDLS and CDR2 YYNGEE. V shed 5 bases, J shed 4 bases, and the junction held 5 bases outside the gene matches. This CDR3 is built from 14 residues. Here the CDR3 DNA reads TGTGCCAGCAGAGATAGCGGGAGAGCAGATACGCAGTATTTT. Translation: CASRDSGRADTQYF. Full variable domain (missing parts from reference TRBV9 and TRBJ2-3): DSGVTQTPKHLITATGQRVTLRCSPRSGDLSVYWYQQSLDQGLQFLIQYYNGEERAKGNILERFSAQQFPDLHSELNLSSLELGDSALYFCASRDSGRADTQYFGPGTRLTVL.